This note documents a single T cell receptor beta chain sequence. The time point denotes: persistent/refractory GD, antithyroid drugs over 5 years with positive TRAb. From RNA extracted from PBMCs, the TCR library was made. The data belong to a study of regulatory T cells in long-lasting Graves disease. Background on the study: To qualify as persistent, Graves' disease required over 5 years of antithyroid drugs with positive TSH receptor antibodies.

The CDR3 is 16 residues long. Trimming removed 1 base from V and 3 bases from J; junction bases left unmatched: 6. CDR1 is SGHDN and CDR2 is FVKESK in the germline V gene. Combining iRepertoire HTBI primers with Arm-PCR of CDR3 regions, the authors built TCR beta libraries. MiXCR, applied by TCRdb to the multiplex PCR reads, yields one record per CDR3 protein. Among approximately 500,000 distinct CDR3 sequences, roughly 21% were seen once, and the ten largest hold roughly 6.9%. The sample consisted of peripheral blood mononuclear cells (PBMCs), taken when the disease was refractory, from a patient treated with antithyroid drugs. The clonotype was recovered from a female donor with Graves disease. The V call is TRBV14, the J call TRBJ1-1, with 9 bases that match TRBD1. DNA of the CDR3: TGTGCCAGCAGCCAAGTCTCGGGACAGGGTGACACTGAAGCTTTCTTT. Its translation: CASSQVSGQGDTEAFF.